The 22 T cell receptor beta chains in this list originate from one sample, sequenced in a study of technical replicates of blood from a handful of donors. Profiled with immunoSEQ multiplex PCR; TCRdb holds only in-frame clones, not every one. The sample has approximately 70,000 clones, roughly 91% seen once. Sequencing was done on a sample of T cells isolated from PBMCs. All receptors derive from a human donor in good health. Some clones in this sample may be carry-over from other donors' samples.

The genes are TRBV28 and TRBJ2-4, with a weak D call TRBD2 (5 bases). V lost 5 bases, J lost 4 bases, and 15 bases lay in between. The CDR3 extends over 15 amino acids. Germline values: CDR1 MDHEN, CDR2 SYDVKM. As DNA, the CDR3 is TGTGCCAGCAGTCCCCCGGCGGGCACAAAAAACATTCAGTACTTC. Residues: CASSPPAGTKNIQYF.

The V gene is TRBV25-1, the J gene TRBJ2-7; tentative D call: TRBD1 (6 bases). Trimming cost V 5 bases and J 1 base, with 12 bases left between them. Germline V gene lookup returns CDR1 MGHDK and CDR2 SYGVNS. This CDR3 contains 14 residues. CDR3 loop: CASSTSTGSYEQYF. Written as DNA, the CDR3 is TGTGCCAGCAGTACCTCGACAGGTTCCTACGAGCAGTACTTC.

This clone was seen a handful of times. The gene calls are TRBV27 and TRBJ1-2; D may be TRBD1 (6 bases). Trimming removed 6 bases at V and 10 bases at J, with 18 bases between. Germline values: CDR1 MNHEY, CDR2 SMNVEV (reference sequence). The CDR3 contains 13 residues. The CDR3 loop is CASSRDMLVPYTF. As DNA, the CDR3 is TGTGCCAGCAGCCGGGACATGCTGGTACCCTACACCTTC.

The chain is built from TRBV23-1 and TRBJ2-7; 7 bases are shared with TRBD1. TRBV23-1 is an ORF for which the function is uncertain. V lost 7 bases and J lost 4; bases outside the gene matches: 7. The CDR3 runs to 13 residues. The DNA of the CDR3 is TGCGCCAGCAACCAGGACAGGAGTTACGAGCAGTACTTC. Its translation: CASNQDRSYEQYF.

V usage is TRBV30 and J usage is TRBJ1-2; 7 bases are shared with TRBD1. V shed 2 bases and J 4 bases; nucleotides not matched to a gene: 4. The CDR3 is made up of 13 amino acids. Germline V lookup: CDR1 GTSNPN, CDR2 SVGIG (reference sequence). This chain's CDR3 is CAWSPSGGYGYTF. CDR3 nucleotides: TGTGCCTGGAGTCCATCAGGGGGCTATGGCTACACCTTC.

The gene calls are TRBV6-1 and TRBJ2-3, with 10 bases that match TRBD2. The CDR3 runs 15 residues. J was trimmed by 4 bases and V by 2 bases; bases with no gene match: 3. Germline loops: CDR1 MNHNS, CDR2 SASEGT. CDR3 loop: CASSELAGVPDTQYF. CDR3 in DNA: TGTGCCAGCAGTGAACTAGCGGGAGTCCCAGATACGCAGTATTTT.

This clone showed up just once. The chain combines TRBV4-1 with TRBJ2-1; D perhaps matches TRBD2 (5 bases). This CDR3 region has 16 residues. Per germline, CDR1 MGHRA and CDR2 YSYEKL. With 3 bases removed from V and 9 bases from J, the gap between germline ends came to 21 bases. CDR3 nucleotides: TGCGCCAGCAGCCAGCGACTAACCAACTCCGTGGGTGAGCAGTTCTTC. This sequence encodes CASSQRLTNSVGEQFF.

V is TRBV2 and J is TRBJ1-2, with D perhaps TRBD1 (6 bases). The V and J ends lost 2 bases and 6 bases respectively, with 13 bases between them. The CDR3 sequence is 14 residues long. CDR1 is SNHLY, CDR2 FYNNEI, per germline. The DNA of the CDR3 is TGTGCCAGCAGTGAAACGCGACAGGAACATGGCTACACCTTC. Protein sequence: CASSETRQEHGYTF.

This rearrangement joins TRBV7-2 to TRBJ2-5; D may be TRBD2 (6 bases). Germline loops: CDR1 SGHTA, CDR2 FQGNSA. CDR3 length: 16 residues. Trimming took off 6 bases at V and 5 bases at J, with 22 bases between the two ends. The CDR3 nucleotides read TGTGCCAGCAGAATAAGGGGACTGGGGATCCCGGAGACCCAGTACTTC. Its translation: CASRIRGLGIPETQYF.

This clone was detected once. The chain uses TRBV7-9 and TRBJ2-7; no firm D call. Trimming left V 5 bases short and J 1 base short, with 12 bases between. The germline V gene has CDR1 SEHNR and CDR2 FQNEAQ (reference sequence). The CDR3 is made up of 14 amino acids. The CDR3 DNA reads as TGTGCCAGCAGCCCCGTTACGGAGTCCTACGAGCAGTACTTC. It yields the protein CASSPVTESYEQYF.

This clone came up once. The chain couples TRBV19 to TRBJ1-2, with no clear D. Trimming stripped 5 bases from V and 4 bases from J, with 11 bases between. CDR1 is LNHDA, CDR2 SQIVND, per germline (reference sequence). CDR3 length: 13 residues. DNA of the CDR3: TGTGCCAGTAGTCCAAGAGGGTTCTATGGCTACACCTTC. Translating it yields CASSPRGFYGYTF.

The gene calls are TRBV7-6 and TRBJ2-1; the D gene is possibly TRBD2 (7 bases). Trimming took 6 bases from V and 4 from J, leaving 13 bases between them. The CDR3 loop spans 14 amino acids. Germline loops: CDR1 SGHVS, CDR2 FNYEAQ. CDR3 DNA sequence: TGTGCCAGCAGGTCGGGGGGCGGATACAATGAGCAGTTCTTC. Amino acid sequence: CASRSGGGYNEQFF.

The chain links TRBV5-1 to TRBJ2-5; D perhaps matches TRBD1 (6 bases). From germline, CDR1 is SGHRS and CDR2 YFSETQ. Trimming pared 1 base from V and 0 bases from J, leaving 10 bases between. The CDR3 has 15 residues. The DNA of the CDR3 is TGCGCCAGCAGCTTGATCGGGGACAACCAAGAGACCCAGTACTTC. Its protein product is CASSLIGDNQETQYF.

The V and J genes are TRBV29-1 and TRBJ1-4, with 9 nucleotides matching TRBD1. V shed 0 bases and J 5 bases; nucleotides not matched to a gene: 4. Germline V gene data show CDR1 as SQVTM and CDR2 as ANQGSEA. The CDR3 is 15 residues long. The CDR3 is CSVEDLDRGNEKLFF. CDR3 nucleotide sequence: TGCAGCGTTGAAGACCTTGACAGGGGGAATGAAAAACTGTTTTTT. Full variable domain (remainder filled in from reference TRBV29-1 and TRBJ1-4): SAVISQKPSRDICQRGTSLTIQCQVDSQVTMMFWYRQQPGQSLTLIATANQGSEATYESGFVIDKFPISRPNLTFSTLTVSNMSPEDSSIYLCSVEDLDRGNEKLFFGSGTQLSVL.

The chain carries TRBV6-5 and TRBJ1-2; D gene ambiguous. V was clipped by 5 bases and J by 8 bases, with 9 bases between them. Germline loops: CDR1 MNHEY, CDR2 SVGAGI. The CDR3 runs 11 residues. CDR3 protein: CASSQRGGYTF. DNA for the CDR3: TGTGCCAGCAGTCAACGCGGAGGCTACACCTTC.

The rearrangement uses TRBV5-1 and TRBJ1-1; no clear D gene. Germline CDR1 reads SGHRS; CDR2 reads YFSETQ. With 0 bases removed from V and 0 bases from J, the gap between germline ends came to 9 bases. This CDR3 region has 15 residues. The DNA for the CDR3 is TGCGCCAGCAGCTTGGCCCCAGGCCTGAACACTGAAGCTTTCTTT. This encodes CASSLAPGLNTEAFF.

The J gene is TRBJ2-7, the V gene TRBV7-9; no reliable D call. V was cut by 7 bases and J by 1 base, with 5 bases left in between. CDR1 is SEHNR and CDR2 is FQNEAQ in the germline V gene (reference sequence). The CDR3 length is 11 residues. The CDR3 is CASTRSYEQYF. The CDR3 nucleotides read TGTGCCAGCACCCGTTCCTACGAGCAGTACTTC.

The chain has TRBV30 and TRBJ1-1; the D is unclear. Per germline, CDR1 GTSNPN and CDR2 SVGIG (reference sequence). This CDR3 has 15 amino acids. With 0 bases removed from V and 1 base from J, the gap between germline ends came to 12 bases. DNA for the CDR3: TGTGCCTGGAGTGTACACATGGGAGCGAACACTGAAGCTTTCTTT. It specifies CAWSVHMGANTEAFF.

The chain uses TRBV5-4 and TRBJ2-5; 7 nucleotides line up with TRBD1. The germline gives CDR1 SGHNT, CDR2 YYREEE (reference sequence). The CDR3 totals 15 residues. The J segment lost 2 bases and the V segment lost 3 bases, leaving 7 bases of the junction unmatched. The CDR3 bases are TGTGCCAGCAGCTCCCGACAGGGTTGGCAAGAGACCCAGTACTTC. Its protein product is CASSSRQGWQETQYF.

The chain links TRBV28 to TRBJ2-7, with D tentatively TRBD2 (5 bases). Germline V CDR1 and CDR2: MDHEN, SYDVKM. Between the trimmed V and J ends, which lost 5 bases and 4 bases, there was a span of 12 bases. The CDR3 is made up of 13 amino acids. CDR3 residues: CASSRTGTYEQYF. The CDR3 DNA sequence: TGTGCCAGCAGTCGGACGGGAACTTACGAGCAGTACTTC.

The rearrangement joins TRBV5-1 to TRBJ2-3; weak D call: TRBD1 (5 bases). The CDR3 has 16 amino acids. CDR1 and CDR2 (germline): SGHRS, YFSETQ. V gave up 3 bases and J gave up 0 bases, with 14 bases separating them. The DNA of the CDR3 is TGCGCCAGCAGCTCCTTGGGGCACAAGAGCACAGATACGCAGTATTTT. Translation: CASSSLGHKSTDTQYF.

The chain combines TRBV6-5 with TRBJ2-4; 7 positions match TRBD1. V lost 4 bases and J lost 1; bases outside the gene matches: 7. CDR1 is MNHEY and CDR2 is SVGAGI in the germline V gene. The CDR3 runs to 16 residues. This CDR3 is CASSCNRGDAKNIQYF. CDR3 bases: TGTGCCAGCAGTTGCAACAGGGGCGACGCCAAAAACATTCAGTACTTC.